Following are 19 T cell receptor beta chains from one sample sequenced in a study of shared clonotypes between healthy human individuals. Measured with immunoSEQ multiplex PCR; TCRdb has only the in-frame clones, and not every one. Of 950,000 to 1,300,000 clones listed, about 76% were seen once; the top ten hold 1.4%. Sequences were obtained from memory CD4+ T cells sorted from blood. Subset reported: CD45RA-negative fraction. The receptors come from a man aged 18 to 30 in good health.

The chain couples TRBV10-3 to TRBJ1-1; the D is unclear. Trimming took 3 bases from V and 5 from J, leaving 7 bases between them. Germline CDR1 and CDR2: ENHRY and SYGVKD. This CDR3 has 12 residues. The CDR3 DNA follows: TGTGCCATCAGTGATCAAGGAACTGAAGCTTTCTTT. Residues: CAISDQGTEAFF.

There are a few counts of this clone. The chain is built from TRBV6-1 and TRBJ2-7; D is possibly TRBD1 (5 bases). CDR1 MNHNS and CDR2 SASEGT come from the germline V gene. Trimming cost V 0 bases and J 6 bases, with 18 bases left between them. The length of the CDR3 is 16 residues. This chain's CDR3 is CASSEALFGQLGEQYF. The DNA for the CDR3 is TGTGCCAGCAGTGAAGCGCTTTTCGGACAACTGGGCGAGCAGTACTTC.

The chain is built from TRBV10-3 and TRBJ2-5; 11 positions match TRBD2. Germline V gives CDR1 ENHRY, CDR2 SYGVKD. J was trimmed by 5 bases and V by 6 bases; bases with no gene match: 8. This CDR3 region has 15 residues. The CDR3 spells CAIRGGTSGRETQYF. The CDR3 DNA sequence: TGTGCCATCAGGGGCGGGACTAGCGGCAGGGAGACCCAGTACTTC.

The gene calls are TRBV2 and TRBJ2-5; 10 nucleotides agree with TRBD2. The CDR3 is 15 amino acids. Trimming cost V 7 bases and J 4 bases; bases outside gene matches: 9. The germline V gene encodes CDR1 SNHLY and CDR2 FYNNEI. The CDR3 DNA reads TGTGCCAGCACTGAGGAGCGGGGGGGTGGAGAGACCCAGTACTTC. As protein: CASTEERGGGETQYF. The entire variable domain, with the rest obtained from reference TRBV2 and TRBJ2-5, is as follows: EPEVTQTPSHQVTQMGQEVILRCVPISNHLYFYWYRQILGQKVEFLVSFYNNEISEKSEIFDDQFSVERPDGSNFTLKIRSTKLEDSAMYFCASTEERGGGETQYFGPGTRLLVL.

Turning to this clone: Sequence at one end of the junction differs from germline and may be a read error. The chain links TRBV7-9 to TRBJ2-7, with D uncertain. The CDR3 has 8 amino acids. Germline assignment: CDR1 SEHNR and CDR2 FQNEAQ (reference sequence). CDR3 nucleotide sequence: TGTGCCAGCAGCTTAGGCGACTTC. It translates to CASSLGDF. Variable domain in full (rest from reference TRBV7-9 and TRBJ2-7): DTGVSQNPRHKITKRGQNVTFRCDPISEHNRLYWYRQTLGQGPEFLTYFQNEAQLEKSRLLSDRFSAERPKGSFSTLEIQRTEQGDSAMYLCASSLGDFGPGTRLTVT.

The CDR3 loop reads CASSLMPGTMETQYF. DNA of the CDR3: TGTGCCAGCAGCTTAATGCCCGGAACCATGGAGACCCAGTACTTC. The J gene is TRBJ2-5, the V gene TRBV7-3; no reliable D call. The germline V gene has CDR1 SGHTA and CDR2 FQGTGA. The CDR3 runs 15 residues. The V end was cut by 1 base, the J end by 5 bases, with 14 bases between.

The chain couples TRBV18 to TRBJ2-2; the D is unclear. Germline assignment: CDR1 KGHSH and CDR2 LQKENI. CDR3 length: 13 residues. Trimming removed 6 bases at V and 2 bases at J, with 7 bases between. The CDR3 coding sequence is TGTGCCAGCTCGCACTCTAACACCGGGGAGCTGTTTTTT. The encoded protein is CASSHSNTGELFF.

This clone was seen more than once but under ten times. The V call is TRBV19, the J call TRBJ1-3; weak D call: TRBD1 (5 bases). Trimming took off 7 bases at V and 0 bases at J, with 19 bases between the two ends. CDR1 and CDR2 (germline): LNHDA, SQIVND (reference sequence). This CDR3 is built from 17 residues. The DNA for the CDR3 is TGTGCCAGTACCGATGACCCCGGGACGCGCTCTGGAAACACCATATATTTT. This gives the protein CASTDDPGTRSGNTIYF.

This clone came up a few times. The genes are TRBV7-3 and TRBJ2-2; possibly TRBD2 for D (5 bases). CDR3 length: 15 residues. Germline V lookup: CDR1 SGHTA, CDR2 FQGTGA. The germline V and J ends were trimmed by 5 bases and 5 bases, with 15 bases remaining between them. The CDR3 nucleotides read TGTGCCAGCAGCCCATCGGACGGGAAAACCGGGGAGCTGTTTTTT. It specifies CASSPSDGKTGELFF.

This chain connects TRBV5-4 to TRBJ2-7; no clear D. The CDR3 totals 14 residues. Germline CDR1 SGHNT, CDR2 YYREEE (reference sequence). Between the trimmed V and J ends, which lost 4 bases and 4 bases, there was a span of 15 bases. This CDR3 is CASSPGLENYEQYF. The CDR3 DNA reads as TGTGCCAGCAGCCCCGGGTTGGAGAATTACGAGCAGTACTTC. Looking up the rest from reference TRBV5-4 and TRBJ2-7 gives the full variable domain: ETGVTQSPTHLIKTRGQQVTLRCSSQSGHNTVSWYQQALGQGPQFIFQYYREEENGRGNFPPRFSGLQFPNYSSELNVNALELDDSALYLCASSPGLENYEQYFGPGTRLTVT.

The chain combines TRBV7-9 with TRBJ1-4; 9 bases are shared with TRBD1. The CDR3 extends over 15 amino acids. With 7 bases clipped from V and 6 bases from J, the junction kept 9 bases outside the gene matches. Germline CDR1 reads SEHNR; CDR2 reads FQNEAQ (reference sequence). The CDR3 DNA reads TGTGCCAGCACTGGACAGGGGACCCTAGATGAAAAACTGTTTTTT. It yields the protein CASTGQGTLDEKLFF.

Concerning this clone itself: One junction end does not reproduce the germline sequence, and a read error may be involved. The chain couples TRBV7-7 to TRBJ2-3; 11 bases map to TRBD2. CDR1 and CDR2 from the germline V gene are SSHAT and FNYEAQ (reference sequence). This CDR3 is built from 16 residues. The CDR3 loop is CASSLLVLAGADTQYF. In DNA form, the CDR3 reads TGTGCTAGCAGCTTACTCGTACTAGCGGGAGCAGATACGCAGTATTTT. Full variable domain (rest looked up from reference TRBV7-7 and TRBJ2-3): GAGVSQSPRYKVTKRGQDVTLRCDPISSHATLYWYQQALGQGPEFLTYFNYEAQPDKSGLPSDRFSAERPEGSISTLTIQRTEQRDSAMYRCASSLLVLAGADTQYFGPGTRLTVL.

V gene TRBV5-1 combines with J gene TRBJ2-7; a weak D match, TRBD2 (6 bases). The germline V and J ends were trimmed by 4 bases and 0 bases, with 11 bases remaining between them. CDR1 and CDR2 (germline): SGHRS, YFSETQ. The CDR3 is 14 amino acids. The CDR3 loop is CASSAGLSSYEQYF. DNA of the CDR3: TGCGCCAGCAGCGCGGGACTGAGCTCCTACGAGCAGTACTTC.

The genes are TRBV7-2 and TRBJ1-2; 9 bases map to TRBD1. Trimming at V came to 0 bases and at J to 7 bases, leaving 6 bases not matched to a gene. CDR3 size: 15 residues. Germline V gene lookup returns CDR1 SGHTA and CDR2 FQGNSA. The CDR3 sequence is CASSLAPGQGVGYTF. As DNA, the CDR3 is TGTGCCAGCAGCTTAGCCCCGGGACAGGGAGTTGGCTACACCTTC.

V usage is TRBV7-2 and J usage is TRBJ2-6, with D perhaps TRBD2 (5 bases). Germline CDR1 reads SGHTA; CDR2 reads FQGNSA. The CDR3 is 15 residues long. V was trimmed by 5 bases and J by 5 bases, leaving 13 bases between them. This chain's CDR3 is CASSPPPGRANVLTF. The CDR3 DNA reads TGTGCCAGCAGCCCCCCGCCGGGAAGGGCCAACGTCCTGACTTTC.

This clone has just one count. The CDR3 here is CASSSIAGGSYNEQFF. The DNA for the CDR3 is TGTGCCAGCAGTTCCATAGCGGGAGGCTCCTACAATGAGCAGTTCTTC. The chain couples TRBV7-2 to TRBJ2-1, with TRBD2 matching 10 bases. The V gene end was trimmed by 6 bases and the J gene end by 0 bases; junction bases not matched to a gene: 5. Germline V lookup: CDR1 SGHTA, CDR2 FQGNSA. The CDR3 totals 16 residues. Full variable domain (missing parts from reference TRBV7-2 and TRBJ2-1): GAGVSQSPSNKVTEKGKDVELRCDPISGHTALYWYRQSLGQGLEFLIYFQGNSAPDKSGLPSDRFSAERTGGSVSTLTIQRTQQEDSAVYLCASSSIAGGSYNEQFFGPGTRLTVL.

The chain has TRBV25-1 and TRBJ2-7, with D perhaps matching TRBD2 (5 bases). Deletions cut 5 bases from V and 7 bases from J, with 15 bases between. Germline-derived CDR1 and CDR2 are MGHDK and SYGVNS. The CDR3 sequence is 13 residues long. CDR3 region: CASSIRYRGEQYF. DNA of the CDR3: TGTGCCAGCAGTATCAGGTACCGGGGAGAGCAGTACTTC.

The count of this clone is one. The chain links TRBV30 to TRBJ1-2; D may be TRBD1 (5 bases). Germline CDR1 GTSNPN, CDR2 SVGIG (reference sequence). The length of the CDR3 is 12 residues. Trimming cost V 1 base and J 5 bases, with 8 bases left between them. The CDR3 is CAWSADTYGYTF. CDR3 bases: TGTGCCTGGAGTGCGGACACTTATGGCTACACCTTC.

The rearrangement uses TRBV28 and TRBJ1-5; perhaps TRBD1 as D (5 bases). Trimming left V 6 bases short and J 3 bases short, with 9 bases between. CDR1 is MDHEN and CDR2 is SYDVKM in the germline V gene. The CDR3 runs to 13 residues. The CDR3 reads CASSRGFNQPQHF. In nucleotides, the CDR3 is TGTGCCAGCAGCCGGGGGTTCAATCAGCCCCAGCATTTT.